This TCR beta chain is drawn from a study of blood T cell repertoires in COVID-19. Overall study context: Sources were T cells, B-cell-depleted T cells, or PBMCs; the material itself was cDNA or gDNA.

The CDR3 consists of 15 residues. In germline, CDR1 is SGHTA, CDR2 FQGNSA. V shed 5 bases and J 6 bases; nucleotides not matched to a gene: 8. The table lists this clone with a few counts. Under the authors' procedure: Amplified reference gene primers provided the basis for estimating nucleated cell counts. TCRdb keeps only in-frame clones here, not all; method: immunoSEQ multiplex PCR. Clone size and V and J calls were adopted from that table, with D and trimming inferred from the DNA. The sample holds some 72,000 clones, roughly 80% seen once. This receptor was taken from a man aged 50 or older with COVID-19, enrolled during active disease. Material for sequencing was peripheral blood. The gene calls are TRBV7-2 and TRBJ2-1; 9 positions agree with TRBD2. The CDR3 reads CASSIKAGGSNEQFF. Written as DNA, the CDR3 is TGTGCCAGCAGCATTAAGGCGGGAGGGTCCAATGAGCAGTTCTTC.